This T cell receptor (beta chain) stems from a study of blood T cell repertoires in COVID-19. Background on the study: Donors in the United States, Italy and Spain gave samples during acute or convalescent COVID-19. PBMCs, B-cell-depleted T cells, or T cells were the source of the cDNA or gDNA that made up the material.

Original data processing: Amplifying reference gene primers gave estimates of nucleated cell counts. Assay: immunoSEQ multiplex PCR; the TCRdb copy retains only in-frame clones and omits some. V, J and clone size are taken as reported in that table, and D and trimming were inferred from the DNA itself. The table lists around 68,000 clones, more than 60% of them singletons. The CDR3 spans 15 residues. The V and J ends lost 4 bases and 0 bases respectively, with 10 bases between them. The germline gives CDR1 MNHEY, CDR2 SVGAGI. The chain joins TRBV6-5 to TRBJ1-3; tentative D call: TRBD1 (5 bases). This sequence originates from a woman aged 45 to 65 with acute or convalescent COVID-19. What was sequenced was peripheral blood. CDR3 DNA sequence: TGTGCCAGCAGTTCGCGTAGGGGCTCTGGAAACACCATATATTTT. The encoded protein is CASSSRRGSGNTIYF.